Listed here are 3 T cell receptor beta chains from one sample, sequenced in a study of long-term antiretroviral therapy in people with HIV. immunoSEQ v3.0 was run at survey level. The assay was immunoSEQ multiplex PCR, and TCRdb's table has in-frame clones only and misses some. The sample holds under 4,000 clones, nearly 90% seen once. The source was unsorted PBMCs, collected 0.3 years after starting antiretroviral therapy. These receptors were collected from a woman in her fifties or sixties with HIV.

The chain recombines TRBV6-1 with TRBJ1-4; D gene uncertain. Deletions cut 8 bases from V and 5 bases from J, with 9 bases between. This CDR3 region has 12 residues. Germline V gene data show CDR1 as MNHNS and CDR2 as SASEGT. For the CDR3, the DNA is TGTGCCAGCGCCAGGTTAAATGAAAAACTGTTTTTT. It translates to CASARLNEKLFF.

This chain links TRBV4-2 with TRBJ1-5, with 8 bases aligning to TRBD1. Germline V gives CDR1 LGHNA, CDR2 YNFKEQ. The CDR3 has 18 residues. V shed 0 bases and J 6 bases; nucleotides not matched to a gene: 13. In DNA form, the CDR3 reads TGTGCCAGCAGCCAAGATCGTGCTGGGACAGGAGGCACTCAGCCCCAGCATTTT. This codes for CASSQDRAGTGGTQPQHF.

The count of this clone is one. V usage is TRBV28 and J usage is TRBJ2-3, with D perhaps TRBD2 (6 bases). This CDR3 has 13 amino acids. Trimming cost V 7 bases and J 0 bases, with 8 bases left between them. Germline CDR1 is MDHEN and CDR2 is SYDVKM. The CDR3 protein is CASIRGSTDTQYF. For the CDR3, the DNA is TGTGCCAGCATACGGGGGAGCACAGATACGCAGTATTTT.